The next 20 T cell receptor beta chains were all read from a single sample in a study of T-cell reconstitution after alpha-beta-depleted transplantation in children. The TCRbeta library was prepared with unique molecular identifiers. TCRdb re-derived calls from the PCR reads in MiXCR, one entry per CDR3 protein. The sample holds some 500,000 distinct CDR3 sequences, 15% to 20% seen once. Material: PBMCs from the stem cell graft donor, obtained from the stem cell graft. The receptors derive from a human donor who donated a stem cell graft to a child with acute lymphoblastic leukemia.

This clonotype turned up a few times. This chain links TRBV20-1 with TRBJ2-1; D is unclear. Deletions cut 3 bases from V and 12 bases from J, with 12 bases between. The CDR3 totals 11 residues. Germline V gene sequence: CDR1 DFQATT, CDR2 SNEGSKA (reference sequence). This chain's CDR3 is CSASPSTWQFF. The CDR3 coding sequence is TGCAGTGCTAGCCCCTCAACCTGGCAGTTCTTC.

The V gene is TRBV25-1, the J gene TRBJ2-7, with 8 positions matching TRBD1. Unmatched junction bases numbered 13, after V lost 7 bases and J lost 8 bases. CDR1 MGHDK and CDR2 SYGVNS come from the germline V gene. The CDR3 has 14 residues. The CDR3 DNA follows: TGTGCCAGCACCACGACATGGACAGGGAACAAGCAGTACTTC. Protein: CASTTTWTGNKQYF.

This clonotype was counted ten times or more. This chain's CDR3 is CASSTGGDTEAFF. CDR3 bases: TGTGCCAGCAGTACAGGGGGGGACACTGAAGCTTTCTTT. V gene TRBV7-9 combines with J gene TRBJ1-1, with 8 bases matching TRBD1. J gave up 3 bases and V 6 bases, and 3 bases lay outside the gene matches. The CDR3 runs to 13 residues. CDR1 SEHNR and CDR2 FQNEAQ come from the germline V gene (reference sequence).

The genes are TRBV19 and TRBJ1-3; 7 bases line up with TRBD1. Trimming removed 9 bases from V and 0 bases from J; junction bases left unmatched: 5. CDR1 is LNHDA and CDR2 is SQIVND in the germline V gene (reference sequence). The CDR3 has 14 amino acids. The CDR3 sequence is CASRDRLSGNTIYF. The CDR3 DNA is TGTGCCAGCCGGGACAGACTCTCTGGAAACACCATATATTTT.

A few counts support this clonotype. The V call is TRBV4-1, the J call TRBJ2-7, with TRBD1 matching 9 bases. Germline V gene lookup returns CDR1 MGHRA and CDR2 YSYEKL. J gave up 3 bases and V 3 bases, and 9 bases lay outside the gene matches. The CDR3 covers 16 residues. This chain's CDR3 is CASSHAAGQGRYEQYF. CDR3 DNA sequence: TGCGCCAGCAGCCATGCCGCGGGACAGGGTCGCTACGAGCAGTACTTC.

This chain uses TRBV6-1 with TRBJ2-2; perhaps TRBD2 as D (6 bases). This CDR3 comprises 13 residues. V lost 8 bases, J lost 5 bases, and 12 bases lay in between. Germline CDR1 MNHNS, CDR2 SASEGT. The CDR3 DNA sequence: TGTGCCAGCCGGGGGTTAGGGACCGGGGAGCTGTTTTTT. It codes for CASRGLGTGELFF.

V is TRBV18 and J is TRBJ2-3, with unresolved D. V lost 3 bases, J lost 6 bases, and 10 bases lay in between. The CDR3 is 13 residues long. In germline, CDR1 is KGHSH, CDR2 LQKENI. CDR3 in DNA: TGTGCCAGCTCACCGTCTAAGCGCGATACGCAGTATTTT. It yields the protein CASSPSKRDTQYF.

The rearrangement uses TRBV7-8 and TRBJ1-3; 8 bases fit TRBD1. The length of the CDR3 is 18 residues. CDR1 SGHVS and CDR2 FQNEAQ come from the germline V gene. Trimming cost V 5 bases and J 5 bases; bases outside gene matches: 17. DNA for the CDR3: TGTGCCAGCAGCGCCGGGACAGGACTTCCCGAGGGCCGAAACACCATATATTTT. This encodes CASSAGTGLPEGRNTIYF.

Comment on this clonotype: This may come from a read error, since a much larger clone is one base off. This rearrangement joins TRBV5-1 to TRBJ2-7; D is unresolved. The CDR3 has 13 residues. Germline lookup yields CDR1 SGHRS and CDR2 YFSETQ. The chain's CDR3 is CASSLGSDYAQYF. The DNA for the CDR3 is TGCGCCAGCAGCTTGGGGTCGGATTACGCGCAGTACTTC. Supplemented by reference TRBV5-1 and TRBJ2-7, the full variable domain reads KAGVTQTPRYLIKTRGQQVTLSCSPISGHRSVSWYQQTPGQGLQFLFEYFSETQRNKGNFPGRFSGRQFSNSRSEMNVSTLELGDSALYLCASSLGSDYAQYFGPGTRLTVT.

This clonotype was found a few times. CDR3 residues: CASTGRGFSDSPLHF. In nucleotides, the CDR3 is TGTGCCAGCACGGGGCGGGGGTTTTCCGATTCACCCCTCCACTTT. The V gene is TRBV6-1, the J gene TRBJ1-6; D is perhaps TRBD1 (5 bases). Trimming shortened V by 7 bases and J by 8 bases, and 18 bases separated the two germline ends. The length of the CDR3 is 15 residues. Per the germline V gene, CDR1 is MNHNS and CDR2 is SASEGT.

CDR3 nucleotide sequence: TGTGCCAGCAGACCGTTCGGGACGGATTATAGCAATCAGCCCCAGCATTTT. Translation gives CASRPFGTDYSNQPQHF. The chain combines TRBV27 with TRBJ1-5; D possibly corresponds to TRBD1 (5 bases). Trimming left V 6 bases short and J 0 bases short, with 18 bases between. Germline V lookup: CDR1 MNHEY, CDR2 SMNVEV (reference sequence). The CDR3 consists of 17 residues.

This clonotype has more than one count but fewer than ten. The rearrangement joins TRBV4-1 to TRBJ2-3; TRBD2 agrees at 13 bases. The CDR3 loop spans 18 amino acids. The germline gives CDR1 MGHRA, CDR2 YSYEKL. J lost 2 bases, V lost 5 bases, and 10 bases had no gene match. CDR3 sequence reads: CASSSTPGLAGPTDTQYF. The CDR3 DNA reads TGCGCCAGCAGCTCCACCCCGGGACTAGCGGGACCCACAGATACGCAGTATTTT.

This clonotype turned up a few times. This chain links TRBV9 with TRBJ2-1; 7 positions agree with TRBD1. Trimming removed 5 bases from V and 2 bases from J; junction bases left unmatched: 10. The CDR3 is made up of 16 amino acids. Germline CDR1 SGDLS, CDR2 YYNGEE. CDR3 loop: CASSYGTGTAYNEQFF. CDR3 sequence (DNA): TGTGCCAGCAGTTACGGAACCGGGACAGCCTACAATGAGCAGTTCTTC. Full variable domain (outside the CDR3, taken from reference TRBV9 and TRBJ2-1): DSGVTQTPKHLITATGQRVTLRCSPRSGDLSVYWYQQSLDQGLQFLIQYYNGEERAKGNILERFSAQQFPDLHSELNLSSLELGDSALYFCASSYGTGTAYNEQFFGPGTRLTVL.

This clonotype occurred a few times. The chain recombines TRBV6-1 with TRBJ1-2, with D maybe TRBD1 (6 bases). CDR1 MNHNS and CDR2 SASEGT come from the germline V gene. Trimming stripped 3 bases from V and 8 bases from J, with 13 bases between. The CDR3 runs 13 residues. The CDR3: CASSDYRAEGYTF. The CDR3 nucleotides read TGTGCCAGCAGTGACTACAGGGCAGAGGGCTACACCTTC.

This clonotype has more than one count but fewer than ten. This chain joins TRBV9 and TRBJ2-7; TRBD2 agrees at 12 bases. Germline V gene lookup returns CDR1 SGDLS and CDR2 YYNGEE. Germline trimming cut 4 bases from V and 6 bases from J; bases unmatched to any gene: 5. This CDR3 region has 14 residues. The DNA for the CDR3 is TGTGCCAGCAGCAAGACTAGCGGGAGTGCCGAGCAGTACTTC. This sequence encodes CASSKTSGSAEQYF.

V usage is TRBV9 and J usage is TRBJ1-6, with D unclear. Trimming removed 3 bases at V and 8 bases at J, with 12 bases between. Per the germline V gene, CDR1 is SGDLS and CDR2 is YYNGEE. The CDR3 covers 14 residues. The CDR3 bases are TGTGCCAGCAGCGCCGCGGAGGGTGATTCACCCCTCCACTTT. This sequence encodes CASSAAEGDSPLHF.

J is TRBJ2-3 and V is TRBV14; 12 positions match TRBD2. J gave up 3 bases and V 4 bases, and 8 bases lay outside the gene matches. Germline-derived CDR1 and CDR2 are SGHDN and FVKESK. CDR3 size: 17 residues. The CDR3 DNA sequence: TGTGCCAGCAGCCTTCTGCGGACTAGCGGGACAACAGATACGCAGTATTTT. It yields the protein CASSLLRTSGTTDTQYF.

CDR3 nucleotides: TGTGCCAGCAGTGAAGCGCTTCTGGACGGAGCCAAAAACATTCAGTACTTC. Translation: CASSEALLDGAKNIQYF. This sequence joins TRBV2 and TRBJ2-4; no reliable D call. V dropped 0 bases and J dropped 0 bases, with 12 bases sitting between them. Per germline, CDR1 SNHLY and CDR2 FYNNEI. The CDR3 is made up of 17 amino acids.

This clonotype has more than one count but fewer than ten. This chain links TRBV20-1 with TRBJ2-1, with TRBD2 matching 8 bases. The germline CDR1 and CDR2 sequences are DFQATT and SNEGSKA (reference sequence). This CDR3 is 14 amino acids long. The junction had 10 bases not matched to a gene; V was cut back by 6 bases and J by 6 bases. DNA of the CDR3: TGCAGTGCGGATCGCCGGGGGGGTCTCAATGAGCAGTTCTTC. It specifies CSADRRGGLNEQFF.

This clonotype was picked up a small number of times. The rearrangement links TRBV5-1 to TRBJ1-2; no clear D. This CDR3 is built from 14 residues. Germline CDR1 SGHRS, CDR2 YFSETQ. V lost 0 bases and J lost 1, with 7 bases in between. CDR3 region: CASSLEQLNYGYTF. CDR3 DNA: TGCGCCAGCAGCTTGGAACAGCTTAACTATGGCTACACCTTC.